This T cell receptor beta chain was recovered during a study of T cells after yellow fever vaccination. In this sample, this clonotype turned up a few times. Its target is unknown. Study findings and constraints: Clones that expanded after primary vaccination mostly reappeared after the booster (roughly 95% CD4, approximately 87% CD8).

TCRdb called the 5' RACE reads again in MiXCR, with one record for every CDR3 protein. The sample holds approximately 510,000 distinct CDR3 sequences; around a fifth are singletons and the top ten take 16%. CDR1 is SQVTM, CDR2 ANQGSEA, per germline. Trimming removed 6 bases at V and 1 base at J, with 12 bases between. There are 13 residues in the CDR3. The chain carries TRBV29-1 and TRBJ2-5; possibly TRBD1 for D (7 bases). The specimen comprised PBMCs, sampled roughly 20 days after the first yellow fever vaccination. The clonotype was recovered from a man between 18 and 35 years old who received the YFV17D yellow fever vaccine. CDR3 bases: TGCAGCGTGGCGGGACAGATCCAAGAGACCCAGTACTTC. Translation gives CSVAGQIQETQYF.